The 8 T cell receptor beta chains given below trace back to one sample, sequenced in a study of blood T cell repertoires in COVID-19. The assay was immunoSEQ multiplex PCR, and TCRdb's table has in-frame clones only and misses some. The sample carries some 190,000 clones, roughly 90% recorded once. Sequencing was performed on peripheral blood. The receptors derive from a man younger than 30 with active or convalescent COVID-19.

CDR3 sequence reads: CSASDISGTYGYTF. CDR3 nucleotide sequence: TGCAGTGCGAGTGACATCTCAGGCACCTATGGCTACACCTTC. J is TRBJ1-2 and V is TRBV20-1, with D hard to call. The CDR3 loop spans 14 amino acids. The V gene's germline CDR1 is DFQATT and CDR2 SNEGSKA (reference sequence). V lost 6 bases, J lost 4 bases, and 18 bases lay in between.

The gene calls are TRBV4-1 and TRBJ2-5, with D possibly being TRBD2 (5 bases). V was cut by 1 base and J by 9 bases, with 12 bases left in between. Germline V gene data show CDR1 as MGHRA and CDR2 as YSYEKL. The CDR3 spans 13 residues. The CDR3 nucleotides read TGCGCCAGCAGCCAAGTCGCCGCAGCGGCCCAGTACTTC. Translated, it gives CASSQVAAAAQYF.

The rearrangement uses TRBV3-1 (or the pseudogene TRBV3-2) and TRBJ2-1, with 7 nucleotides matching TRBD1. The CDR3 has 13 amino acids. The germline V gene encodes CDR1 LGHDT and CDR2 YNNKEL (reference sequence). V was clipped by 7 bases and J by 8 bases; unmatched bases: 8. The CDR3 loop is CASKRQGDDEQFF. The CDR3 DNA is TGTGCCAGCAAAAGACAGGGAGACGATGAGCAGTTCTTC.

This chain links TRBV18 with TRBJ1-1; 7 bases are a match to TRBD1. The V gene's germline CDR1 is KGHSH and CDR2 LQKENI. V dropped 3 bases and J dropped 3; count of bases not matched to a gene: 1. The length of the CDR3 is 13 residues. In DNA, the CDR3 is TGTGCCAGCTCACCGACAGGGTACACTGAAGCTTTCTTT. It is translated as CASSPTGYTEAFF.

The chain carries TRBV7-8 and TRBJ2-7; 11 positions agree with TRBD2. Germline CDR1 SGHVS, CDR2 FQNEAQ. Losses at the gene ends were 1 base for V and 1 base for J; bases not matched to a gene: 6. This CDR3 is built from 17 residues. CDR3 sequence (DNA): TGTGCCAGCAGCTTAGGGGTTGGGACTAGCGGATCCTACGAGCAGTACTTC. It specifies CASSLGVGTSGSYEQYF.

The V gene is TRBV15, the J gene TRBJ2-1; 8 nucleotides match TRBD2. This CDR3 comprises 15 residues. Germline loops: CDR1 LNHNV, CDR2 YYDKDF (reference sequence). The J segment lost 4 bases and the V segment lost 1 base, leaving 3 bases of the junction unmatched. For the CDR3, the DNA is TGTGCCACCAGCAGAGCGAGCGGGAGTTACAATGAGCAGTTCTTC. Translation: CATSRASGSYNEQFF.

The rearrangement joins TRBV7-9 to TRBJ1-3, with D tentatively TRBD1 (6 bases). Germline lookup yields CDR1 SEHNR and CDR2 FQNEAQ (reference sequence). V was shortened by 5 bases and J by 2 bases, with 10 bases between the two germline ends. This CDR3 has 14 amino acids. CDR3 sequence: CASSPGQTGNTIYF. CDR3 DNA: TGTGCCAGCAGCCCCGGACAGACTGGAAACACCATATATTTT.

This chain uses TRBV11-2 with TRBJ1-2; 9 bases map to TRBD1. Germline V lookup: CDR1 SGHAT, CDR2 FQNNGV. V trimming: 3 bases; J trimming: 2 bases; junction bases outside the gene matches: 10. The CDR3 spans 17 residues. The CDR3 bases are TGTGCCAGCAGCTTGACTCCGGGACAGGGCTCGAACTATGGCTACACCTTC. It specifies CASSLTPGQGSNYGYTF.